A single sample is the source of the 27 T cell receptor beta chains below, sequenced in a study of blood T cell repertoires in COVID-19. Assay used: immunoSEQ multiplex PCR; TCRdb lists only in-frame clones, some missing. The sample has 400,000 or so clones; 89% are singletons. Material for sequencing was peripheral blood. Every receptor here comes from a woman aged 40 to 50 with COVID-19, enrolled during active disease.

The CDR3 sequence is CASSGRQGMNTEAFF. DNA for the CDR3: TGCGCCAGCAGCGGGAGACAGGGAATGAACACTGAAGCTTTCTTT. The chain has TRBV5-1 and TRBJ1-1, with 7 nucleotides matching TRBD1. The CDR3 runs to 15 residues. Trimming at V came to 4 bases and at J to 0 bases, leaving 6 bases not matched to a gene. Germline V gene lookup returns CDR1 SGHRS and CDR2 YFSETQ.

The chain recombines TRBV27 with TRBJ2-7; 10 bases are a match to TRBD1. The CDR3 runs 11 residues. Germline CDR1 MNHEY, CDR2 SMNVEV (reference sequence). V was pared by 6 bases and J by 11 bases, with 4 bases of the junction left unmatched. Here the CDR3 reads CASRSGTGEYF. In DNA, the CDR3 is TGTGCCAGCAGATCCGGGACAGGGGAGTACTTC.

The V call is TRBV19, the J call TRBJ1-1; 7 bases fit TRBD1. With 4 bases clipped from V and 1 base from J, the junction kept 6 bases outside the gene matches. The germline CDR1 and CDR2 sequences are LNHDA and SQIVND (reference sequence). The CDR3 covers 15 residues. CDR3 region: CASSTSTGANTEAFF. CDR3 coding DNA: TGTGCCAGTAGTACCTCTACAGGGGCGAACACTGAAGCTTTCTTT.

The chain links TRBV28 to TRBJ1-4; 7 bases match TRBD1. The CDR3 sequence is 13 residues long. From germline, CDR1 is MDHEN and CDR2 SYDVKM. The V segment lost 8 bases and the J segment 5 bases; nucleotides outside the gene matches: 5. For the CDR3, the DNA is TGTGCCAGCCGGGGACAGCTCAATGAAAAACTGTTTTTT. Protein: CASRGQLNEKLFF.

J is TRBJ1-5 and V is TRBV10-3; D is possibly TRBD1 (5 bases). The length of the CDR3 is 16 residues. Trimming removed 5 bases from V and 0 bases from J, with 14 bases in between. Germline values: CDR1 ENHRY, CDR2 SYGVKD. The CDR3 sequence is CAISQRRGDSNQPQHF. CDR3 bases: TGTGCCATCAGTCAGAGGAGGGGCGATAGCAATCAGCCCCAGCATTTT.

The rearrangement links TRBV28 to TRBJ2-1; D is perhaps TRBD1 (5 bases). The V end lost 6 bases, the J end lost 8 bases, and 8 bases lay between the germline ends. The CDR3 consists of 11 residues. From germline, CDR1 is MDHEN and CDR2 SYDVKM. CDR3 sequence (DNA): TGTGCCAGCAGCGAACAGGATGAGCAGTTCTTC. Its protein product is CASSEQDEQFF. The full variable domain, rest sourced from reference TRBV28 and TRBJ2-1, is DVKVTQSSRYLVKRTGEKVFLECVQDMDHENMFWYRQDPGLGLRLIYFSYDVKMKEKGDIPEGYSVSREKKERFSLILESASTNQTSMYLCASSEQDEQFFGPGTRLTVL.

CDR3 protein: CASSQEWKTGGGTGYTF. The CDR3 nucleotides are TGCGCCAGCAGCCAAGAATGGAAAACCGGGGGAGGAACTGGCTACACCTTC. The chain is built from TRBV4-1 and TRBJ1-2; D perhaps matches TRBD1 (5 bases). The CDR3 runs to 17 residues. Germline V gene lookup returns CDR1 MGHRA and CDR2 YSYEKL. V gave up 0 bases and J gave up 7 bases, with 21 bases separating them.

This rearrangement joins TRBV28 to TRBJ1-4, with 7 bases aligning to TRBD1. The CDR3 runs to 15 residues. V trimming: 2 bases; J trimming: 5 bases; junction bases outside the gene matches: 5. Germline V CDR1 and CDR2: MDHEN, SYDVKM. Written as DNA, the CDR3 is TGTGCCAGCAGTTTACAACAGGGGCTAAATGAAAAACTGTTTTTT. Its translation: CASSLQQGLNEKLFF.

The chain combines TRBV7-2 with TRBJ1-1, with a tentative D call TRBD1 (6 bases). CDR3 length: 13 amino acids. Between the trimmed V and J ends, which lost 8 bases and 5 bases, there was a span of 15 bases. CDR1 SGHTA and CDR2 FQGNSA come from the germline V gene. CDR3 loop: CASSFKQGTEAFF. DNA for the CDR3: TGTGCCAGCTCCTTTAAACAGGGTACTGAAGCTTTCTTT.

The chain links TRBV7-3 to TRBJ2-1; maybe TRBD2 (5 bases). The length of the CDR3 is 15 residues. In germline, CDR1 is SGHTA, CDR2 FQGTGA. Trimming removed 4 bases from V and 0 bases from J, with 10 bases in between. CDR3 loop: CASSSGLVSYNEQFF. The DNA for the CDR3 is TGTGCCAGCAGCTCCGGACTGGTCTCCTACAATGAGCAGTTCTTC.

This chain uses TRBV4-3 with TRBJ1-6; D gene uncertain. The V gene's germline CDR1 is LGHNA and CDR2 YSLEER. Trimming removed 1 base from V and 10 bases from J, with 14 bases in between. The CDR3 runs 15 residues. The CDR3, as DNA: TGCGCCAGCAGCCAAGTGGATCAAGGAGGATCACCCCTCCACTTT. Protein: CASSQVDQGGSPLHF.

V gene TRBV6-1 combines with J gene TRBJ2-5; no definite D call. V dropped 3 bases and J dropped 5 bases, with 10 bases sitting between them. The CDR3 loop spans 13 amino acids. CDR1 MNHNS and CDR2 SASEGT come from the germline V gene. The CDR3 protein is CASSDSSRETQYF. The CDR3 DNA follows: TGTGCCAGCAGTGATAGCAGTAGGGAGACCCAGTACTTC.

The rearrangement joins TRBV19 to TRBJ1-1; TRBD1 might be the D (5 bases). CDR1 and CDR2 (germline): LNHDA, SQIVND (reference sequence). Trimming took off 1 base at V and 6 bases at J, with 9 bases between the two ends. This CDR3 contains 13 residues. CDR3 in amino acids: CASSIGGGAEAFF. The CDR3, as DNA: TGTGCCAGTAGTATAGGGGGGGGAGCTGAAGCTTTCTTT.

V usage is TRBV16 and J usage is TRBJ1-6, with TRBD1 as a possible D gene (6 bases). This CDR3 is 16 amino acids long. Trimming cost V 0 bases and J 6 bases, with 12 bases left between them. In germline, CDR1 is KGHSY, CDR2 FQNENV. This CDR3 reads CASSQSGGAGNSPLHF. The DNA for the CDR3 is TGTGCCAGCAGCCAATCGGGGGGGGCCGGTAATTCACCCCTCCACTTT. The full variable domain, completed using reference TRBV16 and TRBJ1-6, is GEEVAQTPKHLVRGEGQKAKLYCAPIKGHSYVFWYQQVLKNEFKFLISFQNENVFDETGMPKERFSAKCLPNSPCSLEIQATKLEDSAVYFCASSQSGGAGNSPLHFGNGTRLTVT.

The rearrangement joins TRBV18 to TRBJ2-2; D is unclear. V dropped 2 bases and J dropped 3 bases, with 10 bases sitting between them. CDR1 and CDR2 (germline): KGHSH, LQKENI. The CDR3 length is 15 residues. Written as DNA, the CDR3 is TGTGCCAGCTCACCAGCGGAAGGATACACCGGGGAGCTGTTTTTT. Translated, it gives CASSPAEGYTGELFF.

The chain couples TRBV9 to TRBJ1-2; TRBD1 matches at 8 bases. The germline V gene encodes CDR1 SGDLS and CDR2 YYNGEE. The CDR3 has 15 residues. V dropped 0 bases and J dropped 2; count of bases not matched to a gene: 3. This CDR3 reads CASSVGAGGNYGYTF. In DNA, the CDR3 is TGTGCCAGCAGCGTAGGGGCAGGGGGCAACTATGGCTACACCTTC.

This rearrangement joins TRBV29-1 to TRBJ1-2; 8 bases map to TRBD1. This CDR3 comprises 15 residues. Germline V CDR1 and CDR2: SQVTM, ANQGSEA. V lost 4 bases, J lost 5 bases, and 12 bases stayed unmatched. The CDR3 here is CSVAQGQGAVYGYTF. CDR3 DNA sequence: TGCAGCGTTGCCCAGGGGCAGGGGGCGGTGTATGGCTACACCTTC.

This clone has a single count. This chain links TRBV5-1 with TRBJ1-4, with 7 bases identical to TRBD1. From germline, CDR1 is SGHRS and CDR2 YFSETQ. The V gene end was trimmed by 4 bases and the J gene end by 0 bases; junction bases not matched to a gene: 6. The CDR3 totals 16 residues. CDR3 bases: TGCGCCAGCAGCGACAGGGTCGGGACAACTAATGAAAAACTGTTTTTT. As protein: CASSDRVGTTNEKLFF.

The chain couples TRBV28 to TRBJ2-7; TRBD2 agrees at 10 bases. The CDR3 loop spans 16 amino acids. V trimming: 6 bases; J trimming: 2 bases; junction bases outside the gene matches: 10. Germline values: CDR1 MDHEN, CDR2 SYDVKM. In nucleotides, the CDR3 is TGTGCCAGCAGACCTCCACCGGGACTAGCGACCTACGAGCAGTACTTC. It translates to CASRPPPGLATYEQYF.

This clone has just a few counts. The genes are TRBV6-2 or TRBV6-3 and TRBJ1-5; possible D gene TRBD1, 5 bases. This CDR3 is 17 amino acids long. The germline V gene encodes CDR1 MNHEY and CDR2 SVGEGT. V dropped 0 bases and J dropped 2 bases, with 14 bases sitting between them. CDR3 nucleotide sequence: TGTGCCAGCAGTTACTCGATCGGAGGGGCGCGCAATCAGCCCCAGCATTTT. Protein product: CASSYSIGGARNQPQHF.

The gene calls are TRBV5-8 and TRBJ2-2; tentatively, D is TRBD2 (6 bases). Germline lookup yields CDR1 SGHTS and CDR2 YDEGEE. The CDR3 consists of 14 residues. Deletions cut 4 bases from V and 4 bases from J, with 11 bases between. In nucleotides, the CDR3 is TGTGCCAGCAGCCCCCCGGGGGTCACCGGGGAGCTGTTTTTT. Translating it yields CASSPPGVTGELFF.

The chain combines TRBV5-6 with TRBJ1-5; D not certain. Trimming took off 4 bases at V and 0 bases at J, with 14 bases between the two ends. The CDR3 extends over 16 amino acids. CDR1 is SGHDT and CDR2 is YYEEEE in the germline V gene. The CDR3 reads CASSSRRLFSNQPQHF. The DNA for the CDR3 is TGTGCCAGCAGCAGTCGGAGACTCTTTAGCAATCAGCCCCAGCATTTT.

The genes are TRBV19 and TRBJ2-7, with 8 bases that match TRBD2. Trimming cost V 10 bases and J 0 bases; bases outside gene matches: 8. The CDR3 runs 14 residues. Germline CDR1 and CDR2: LNHDA and SQIVND (reference sequence). DNA for the CDR3: TGTGCCACCACGCCCGGGACTAGCTCCTACGAGCAGTACTTC. It specifies CATTPGTSSYEQYF.

The rearrangement links TRBV7-2 to TRBJ2-5; perhaps TRBD2 as D (6 bases). This CDR3 is 15 amino acids long. In germline, CDR1 is SGHTA, CDR2 FQGNSA. The V gene lost 0 bases and the J gene lost 5 bases, with 13 bases spanning the gap. The CDR3 DNA follows: TGTGCCAGCAGCTTAGCCGCGGGAATTGGTGAGACCCAGTACTTC. Its translation is CASSLAAGIGETQYF.

The genes are TRBV5-1 and TRBJ1-1; 9 bases are a match to TRBD1. The CDR3 is made up of 14 amino acids. Germline V CDR1 and CDR2: SGHRS, YFSETQ. The V segment lost 8 bases and the J segment 2 bases; nucleotides outside the gene matches: 7. The DNA of the CDR3 is TGCGCCAGTAAAACAGGGGGCCCTAACACTGAAGCTTTCTTT. Translating gives CASKTGGPNTEAFF.

The chain is built from TRBV2 and TRBJ1-2; D call uncertain. V was cut by 4 bases and J by 2 bases, with 8 bases left in between. Germline V gene sequence: CDR1 SNHLY, CDR2 FYNNEI. There are 13 residues in the CDR3. CDR3 DNA sequence: TGTGCCAGCAGTGCACAGAGAAACTATGGCTACACCTTC. Translating gives CASSAQRNYGYTF.

This chain uses TRBV19 with TRBJ2-1, with 16 bases fitting TRBD2. With V trimmed by 6 bases and J by 7 bases, 6 bases remained unmatched. The CDR3 has 16 residues. Germline V CDR1 and CDR2: LNHDA, SQIVND (reference sequence). CDR3 protein: CASRPPGLAGGNEQFF. Written as DNA, the CDR3 is TGTGCCAGTAGGCCACCGGGACTAGCGGGGGGGAATGAGCAGTTCTTC. The full variable domain, with the rest looked up from reference TRBV19 and TRBJ2-1, is DGGITQSPKYLFRKEGQNVTLSCEQNLNHDAMYWYRQDPGQGLRLIYYSQIVNDFQKGDIAEGYSVSREKKESFPLTVTSAQKNPTAFYLCASRPPGLAGGNEQFFGPGTRLTVL.